The clone carrying this TCR beta chain was seen once. The germline CDR1 and CDR2 sequences are SGHRS and YFSETQ. This CDR3 contains 14 residues. The V and J ends lost 0 bases and 4 bases respectively, with 10 bases between them. TCRdb's copy holds only in-frame clones and misses some; the assay was immunoSEQ multiplex PCR. The data hold about 120,000 clones, with approximately 95% observed a single time. This record comes from a study of T cell changes during pregnancy in multiple sclerosis. J is TRBJ2-5 and V is TRBV5-1, with D hard to call. This TCR came from a female donor with multiple sclerosis, enrolled in a pregnancy study. This specimen was peripheral blood, taken before pregnancy. The CDR3 coding sequence is TGCGCCAGCAGCTTGGAGGTGGGCCGAGAGACCCAGTACTTC. Translating gives CASSLEVGRETQYF.